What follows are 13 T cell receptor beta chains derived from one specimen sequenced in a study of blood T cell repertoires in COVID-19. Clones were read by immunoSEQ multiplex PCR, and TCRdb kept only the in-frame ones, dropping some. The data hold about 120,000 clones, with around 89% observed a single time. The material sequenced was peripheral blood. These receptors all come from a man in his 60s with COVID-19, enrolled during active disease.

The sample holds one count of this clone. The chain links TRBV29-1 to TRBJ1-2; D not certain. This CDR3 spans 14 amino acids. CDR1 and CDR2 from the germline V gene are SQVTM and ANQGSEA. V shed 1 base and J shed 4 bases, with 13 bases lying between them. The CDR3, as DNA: TGCAGCGTTGAAGGATCGGGAACTTTCTATGGCTACACCTTC. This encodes CSVEGSGTFYGYTF.

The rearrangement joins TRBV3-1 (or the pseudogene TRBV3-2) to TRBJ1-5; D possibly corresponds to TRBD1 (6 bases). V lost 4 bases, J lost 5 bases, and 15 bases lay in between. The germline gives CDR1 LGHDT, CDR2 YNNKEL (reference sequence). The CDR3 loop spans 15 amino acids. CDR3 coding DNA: TGTGCCAGCAGCCCTACAGGGAACTCCCATCAGCCCCAGCATTTT. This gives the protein CASSPTGNSHQPQHF.

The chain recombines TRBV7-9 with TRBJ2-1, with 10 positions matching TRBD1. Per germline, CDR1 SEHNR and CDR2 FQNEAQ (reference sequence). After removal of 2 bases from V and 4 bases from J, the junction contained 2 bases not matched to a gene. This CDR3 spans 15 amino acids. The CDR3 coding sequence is TGTGCCAGCAGCTTACGGACAGGGGGTTACAATGAGCAGTTCTTC. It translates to CASSLRTGGYNEQFF.

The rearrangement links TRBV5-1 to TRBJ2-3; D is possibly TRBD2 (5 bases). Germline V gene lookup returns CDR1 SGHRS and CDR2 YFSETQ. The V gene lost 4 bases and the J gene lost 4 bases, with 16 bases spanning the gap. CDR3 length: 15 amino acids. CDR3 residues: CASSLGGQRADTQYF. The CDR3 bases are TGCGCCAGCAGCCTGGGTGGGCAGAGGGCAGATACGCAGTATTTT.

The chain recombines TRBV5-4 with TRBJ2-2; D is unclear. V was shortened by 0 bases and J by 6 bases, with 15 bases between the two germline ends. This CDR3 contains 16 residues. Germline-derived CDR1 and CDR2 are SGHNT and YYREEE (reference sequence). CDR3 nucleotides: TGTGCCAGCAGCTTGGATACGATCGGTCGAGCCGGGGAGCTGTTTTTT. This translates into CASSLDTIGRAGELFF. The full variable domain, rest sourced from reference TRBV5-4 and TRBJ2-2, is ETGVTQSPTHLIKTRGQQVTLRCSSQSGHNTVSWYQQALGQGPQFIFQYYREEENGRGNFPPRFSGLQFPNYSSELNVNALELDDSALYLCASSLDTIGRAGELFFGEGSRLTVL.

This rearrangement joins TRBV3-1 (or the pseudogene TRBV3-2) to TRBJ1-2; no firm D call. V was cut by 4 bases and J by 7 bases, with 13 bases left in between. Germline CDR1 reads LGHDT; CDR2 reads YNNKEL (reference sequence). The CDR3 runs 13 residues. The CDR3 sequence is CASSPLSTGGYTF. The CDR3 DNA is TGTGCCAGCAGCCCCCTTTCCACCGGTGGCTACACCTTC.

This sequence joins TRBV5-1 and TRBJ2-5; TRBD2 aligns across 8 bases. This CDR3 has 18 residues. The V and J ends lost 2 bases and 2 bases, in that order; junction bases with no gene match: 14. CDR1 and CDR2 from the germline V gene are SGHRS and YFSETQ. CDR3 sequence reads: CASSFHSGDPLPQETQYF. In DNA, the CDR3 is TGCGCCAGCAGCTTCCATAGCGGGGACCCCCTACCACAAGAGACCCAGTACTTC.

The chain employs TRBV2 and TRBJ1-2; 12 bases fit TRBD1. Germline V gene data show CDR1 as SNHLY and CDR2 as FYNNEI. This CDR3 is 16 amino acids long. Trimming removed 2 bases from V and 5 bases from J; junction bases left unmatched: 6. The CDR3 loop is CASSEKGDRGLYGYTF. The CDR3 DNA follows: TGTGCCAGCAGTGAAAAGGGGGACAGGGGGCTTTATGGCTACACCTTC. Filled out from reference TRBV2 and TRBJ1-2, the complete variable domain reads EPEVTQTPSHQVTQMGQEVILRCVPISNHLYFYWYRQILGQKVEFLVSFYNNEISEKSEIFDDQFSVERPDGSNFTLKIRSTKLEDSAMYFCASSEKGDRGLYGYTFGSGTRLTVV.

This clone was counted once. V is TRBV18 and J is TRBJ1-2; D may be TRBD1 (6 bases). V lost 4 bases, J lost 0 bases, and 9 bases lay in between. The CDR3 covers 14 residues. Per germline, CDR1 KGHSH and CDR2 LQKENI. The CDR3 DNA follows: TGTGCCAGCTCACAAGGACAGTCTAACTATGGCTACACCTTC. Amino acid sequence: CASSQGQSNYGYTF. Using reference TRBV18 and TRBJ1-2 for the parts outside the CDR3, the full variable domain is NAGVMQNPRHLVRRRGQEARLRCSPMKGHSHVYWYRQLPEEGLKFMVYLQKENIIDESGMPKERFSAEFPKEGPSILRIQQVVRGDSAAYFCASSQGQSNYGYTFGSGTRLTVV.

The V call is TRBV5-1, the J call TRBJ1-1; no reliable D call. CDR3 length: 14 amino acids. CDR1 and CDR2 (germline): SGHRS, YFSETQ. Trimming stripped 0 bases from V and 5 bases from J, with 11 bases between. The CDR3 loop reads CASSLGFTGTEAFF. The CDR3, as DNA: TGCGCCAGCAGCTTGGGATTCACGGGGACTGAAGCTTTCTTT.

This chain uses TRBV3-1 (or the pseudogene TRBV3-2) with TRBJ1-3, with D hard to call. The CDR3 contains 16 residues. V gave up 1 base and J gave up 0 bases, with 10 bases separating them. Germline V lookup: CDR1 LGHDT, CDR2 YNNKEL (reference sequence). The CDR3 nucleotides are TGTGCCAGCAGCCAAGTGGCTCACCTCTCTGGAAACACCATATATTTT. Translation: CASSQVAHLSGNTIYF.

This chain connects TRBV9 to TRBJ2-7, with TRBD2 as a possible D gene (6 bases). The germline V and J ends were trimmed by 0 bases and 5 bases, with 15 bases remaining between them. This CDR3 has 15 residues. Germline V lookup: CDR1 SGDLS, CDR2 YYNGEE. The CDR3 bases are TGTGCCAGCAGCGTAGGGGGCGAGGGGAGGAACGAGCAGTACTTC. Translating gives CASSVGGEGRNEQYF.

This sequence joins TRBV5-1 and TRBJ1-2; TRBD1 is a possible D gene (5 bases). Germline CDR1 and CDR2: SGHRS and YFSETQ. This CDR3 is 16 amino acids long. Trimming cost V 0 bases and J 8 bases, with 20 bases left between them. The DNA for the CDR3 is TGCGCCAGCAGCTTGGTAGGCCAGGGAGGTTCTGGGGGCTACACCTTC. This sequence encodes CASSLVGQGGSGGYTF.